Listed here are 32 T cell receptor beta chains from one sample, sequenced in a study of graft-versus-host responses after intestinal transplantation. Some clones are missing from TCRdb's copy, which holds only in-frame ones; the method was immunoSEQ multiplex PCR. The sample holds 85,000 to 100,000 clones; 90% are singletons and the top ten take roughly 0.099%. Their antigen targets remain unknown. Material: unstimulated CD4+ T cells sorted from spleen or lymph node cells, obtained before intestinal transplant. Receptors were obtained from a human donor who received an intestinal transplant.

This chain links TRBV5-4 with TRBJ2-2; weak D call: TRBD2 (7 bases). CDR1 is SGHNT and CDR2 is YYREEE in the germline V gene (reference sequence). V lost 0 bases and J 5 bases, leaving 17 bases between the germline ends. The CDR3 is 17 residues long. Here the CDR3 reads CASSLDAGASMTGELFF. CDR3 DNA sequence: TGTGCCAGCAGCTTGGATGCGGGGGCCTCGATGACCGGGGAGCTGTTTTTT.

This sequence joins TRBV25-1 and TRBJ2-3; D perhaps matches TRBD2 (6 bases). The germline V gene has CDR1 MGHDK and CDR2 SYGVNS. The CDR3 runs to 16 residues. Trimming took 2 bases from V and 1 from J, leaving 13 bases between them. CDR3 nucleotide sequence: TGTGCCAGCAGTGAAGGAGGGGTGGGCGGCACAGATACGCAGTATTTT. Protein sequence: CASSEGGVGGTDTQYF.

V and J are TRBV4-1 and TRBJ1-4, with TRBD1 as a possible D gene (5 bases). The ends were cut back, 1 base at V and 7 bases at J, with 13 bases in the middle. Germline-derived CDR1 and CDR2 are MGHRA and YSYEKL. The CDR3 covers 15 residues. The CDR3 sequence: CASSQAQEWGEKLFF. CDR3 DNA: TGCGCCAGCAGCCAAGCACAGGAGTGGGGTGAAAAACTGTTTTTT.

The chain has TRBV10-3 and TRBJ1-6; tentatively, D is TRBD1 (5 bases). This CDR3 has 15 amino acids. The germline CDR1 and CDR2 sequences are ENHRY and SYGVKD. V lost 0 bases to trimming and J lost 8 bases, with 11 bases between them. The CDR3 DNA follows: TGTGCCATCAGTGAGTCAGTAGGGGCTCATTCACCCCTCCACTTT. It translates to CAISESVGAHSPLHF.

V is TRBV19 and J is TRBJ1-5; unclear D gene. V was trimmed by 6 bases and J by 4 bases, leaving 16 bases between them. The germline CDR1 and CDR2 sequences are LNHDA and SQIVND (reference sequence). The CDR3 totals 15 residues. Here the CDR3 DNA reads TGTGCCAGTAGGGCGGGAGCGGTTGGAAATCAGCCCCAGCATTTT. It encodes CASRAGAVGNQPQHF.

This chain connects TRBV12-5 to TRBJ1-1, with 7 positions matching TRBD1. Trimming took 7 bases from V and 1 from J; bases not matched to a gene: 15. Germline lookup yields CDR1 LGHNT and CDR2 FRNRAP. The CDR3 totals 17 residues. The CDR3 spells CASVPDRPIPRNTEAFF. As DNA, the CDR3 is TGTGCTAGTGTCCCGGACAGGCCGATCCCTCGGAACACTGAAGCTTTCTTT. Combining the CDR3 with reference TRBV12-5 and TRBJ1-1 gives the whole variable domain DARVTQTPRHKVTEMGQEVTMRCQPILGHNTVFWYRQTMMQGLELLAYFRNRAPLDDSGMPKDRFSAEMPDATLATLKIQPSEPRDSAVYFCASVPDRPIPRNTEAFFGQGTRLTVV.

The J gene is TRBJ2-5, the V gene TRBV7-2; the D is unclear. V was cut by 1 base and J by 5 bases, with 8 bases left in between. Germline V gives CDR1 SGHTA, CDR2 FQGNSA. The CDR3 spans 13 residues. The CDR3 nucleotides read TGTGCCAGCAGCTTAGGTACAATGGAGACCCAGTACTTC. It specifies CASSLGTMETQYF.

In its sample, this clone was seen once. This rearrangement joins TRBV7-9 to TRBJ1-6; tentatively, D is TRBD1 (5 bases). Germline V CDR1 and CDR2: SEHNR, FQNEAQ (reference sequence). This CDR3 is built from 14 residues. V was shortened by 0 bases and J by 13 bases, with 13 bases between the two germline ends. The chain's CDR3 is CASSLAQGQSPLHF. The CDR3 DNA follows: TGTGCCAGCAGCTTAGCTCAGGGCCAGAGTCCCCTCCACTTT.

Here the CDR3 reads CASTLFGQPNTEAFF. Written as DNA, the CDR3 is TGTGCCAGCACCCTATTTGGGCAGCCCAACACTGAAGCTTTCTTT. The chain is built from TRBV11-2 and TRBJ1-1; no clear D gene. This CDR3 comprises 15 residues. Per germline, CDR1 SGHAT and CDR2 FQNNGV. V was shortened by 7 bases and J by 2 bases, with 17 bases between the two germline ends.

V gene TRBV29-1 combines with J gene TRBJ2-5; TRBD2 might be the D (7 bases). Germline CDR1 and CDR2: SQVTM and ANQGSEA. The CDR3 totals 14 residues. Trimming stripped 4 bases from V and 2 bases from J, with 14 bases between. The chain's CDR3 is CSVGGGLVQETQYF. DNA for the CDR3: TGCAGCGTTGGCGGGGGCTTGGTACAAGAGACCCAGTACTTC.

The chain links TRBV10-2 to TRBJ2-7; D is possibly TRBD1 (5 bases). Trimming pared 3 bases from V and 6 bases from J, leaving 6 bases between. CDR1 and CDR2 (germline): WSHSY, SAAADI. The CDR3 totals 11 residues. CDR3: CASSDRGEQYF. The CDR3 coding sequence is TGCGCCAGCAGTGATAGGGGCGAGCAGTACTTC.

The chain carries TRBV10-3 and TRBJ2-7, with D possibly TRBD2 on 6 matching bases. The CDR3 is 13 residues long. Germline CDR1 and CDR2: ENHRY and SYGVKD. Trimming shortened V by 8 bases and J by 2 bases, and 13 bases separated the two germline ends. This chain's CDR3 is CAIGRLVTYEQYF. The CDR3 coding sequence is TGTGCCATCGGGAGACTAGTGACCTACGAGCAGTACTTC.

The rearrangement links TRBV10-2 to TRBJ2-1, with 13 bases matching TRBD2. This CDR3 spans 14 amino acids. Germline CDR1 is WSHSY and CDR2 is SAAADI. V trimming: 11 bases; J trimming: 9 bases; junction bases outside the gene matches: 10. The CDR3 region has the DNA TGCGCCGACTGGACTAGCGGGGGAGGAGGTGAGCAGTTCTTC. Its protein is CADWTSGGGGEQFF.

This clone came up once. This chain connects TRBV7-2 to TRBJ2-3; TRBD2 is a possible D gene (7 bases). This CDR3 has 16 residues. Germline loops: CDR1 SGHTA, CDR2 FQGNSA. Trimming stripped 5 bases from V and 1 base from J, with 16 bases between. The CDR3 reads CASSPRAGAGTDTQYF. In DNA, the CDR3 is TGTGCCAGCAGCCCGCGGGCGGGGGCTGGCACAGATACGCAGTATTTT.

CDR3 nucleotide sequence: TGCGCCAGCAGCTTGGGTCTGGGCGGGCAAAGCACAGATACGCAGTATTTT. As protein: CASSLGLGGQSTDTQYF. V and J are TRBV5-1 and TRBJ2-3; the D gene is possibly TRBD2 (5 bases). CDR3 length: 17 residues. The V gene lost 0 bases and the J gene lost 0 bases, with 14 bases spanning the gap. In germline, CDR1 is SGHRS, CDR2 YFSETQ.

The chain employs TRBV15 and TRBJ2-1; TRBD2 matches at 10 bases. The length of the CDR3 is 15 residues. Germline assignment: CDR1 LNHNV and CDR2 YYDKDF (reference sequence). The trim removed 11 bases at V and 4 bases at J, leaving 11 bases unmatched. The CDR3: CASSLAGGPYNEQFF. CDR3 DNA sequence: TGTGCCTCCTCCTTAGCGGGGGGTCCGTACAATGAGCAGTTCTTC. Based on the CDR3 plus reference TRBV15 and TRBJ2-1, the full variable domain is DAMVIQNPRYQVTQFGKPVTLSCSQTLNHNVMYWYQQKSSQAPKLLFHYYDKDFNNEADTPDNFQSRRPNTSFCFLDIRSPGLGDTAMYLCASSLAGGPYNEQFFGPGTRLTVL.

The genes are TRBV19 and TRBJ1-2, with TRBD1 matching 9 bases. With 6 bases clipped from V and 6 bases from J, the junction kept 5 bases outside the gene matches. The CDR3 length is 13 residues. Germline-derived CDR1 and CDR2 are LNHDA and SQIVND (reference sequence). The CDR3 here is CASRGWDRDGYTF. CDR3 DNA: TGTGCCAGTAGGGGTTGGGACAGGGATGGCTACACCTTC.

The chain links TRBV15 to TRBJ2-1; 10 bases align to TRBD1. The CDR3 contains 19 residues. Germline lookup yields CDR1 LNHNV and CDR2 YYDKDF (reference sequence). The trim removed 0 bases at V and 7 bases at J, leaving 15 bases unmatched. The CDR3 coding sequence is TGTGCCACCAGCAGAGAGGGAGAACCGGGACAGGGGTTCAGAAATGAGCAGTTCTTC. Its translation: CATSREGEPGQGFRNEQFF.

V gene TRBV11-3 combines with J gene TRBJ2-2; D perhaps matches TRBD1 (5 bases). The CDR3 consists of 16 residues. Per germline, CDR1 SGHNT and CDR2 YENEEA. The V end lost 4 bases, the J end lost 1 base, and 13 bases lay between the germline ends. The CDR3 nucleotides read TGTGCCAGCAGCTCGGAAGGGGTGAGGAACACCGGGGAGCTGTTTTTT. It encodes CASSSEGVRNTGELFF.

This chain uses TRBV7-3 with TRBJ2-2; D is undetermined. There are 15 residues in the CDR3. V lost 0 bases and J lost 7, with 12 bases in between. Germline V CDR1 and CDR2: SGHTA, FQGTGA. Here the CDR3 reads CASSLTFTPNGELFF. In DNA, the CDR3 is TGTGCCAGCAGCTTAACGTTCACACCGAACGGGGAGCTGTTTTTT. Using reference TRBV7-3 and TRBJ2-2 for the parts outside the CDR3, the full variable domain is GAGVSQTPSNKVTEKGKYVELRCDPISGHTALYWYRQSLGQGPEFLIYFQGTGAADDSGLPNDRFFAVRPEGSVSTLKIQRTERGDSAVYLCASSLTFTPNGELFFGEGSRLTVL.

CDR3 amino acids: CATTGTEYGYTF. DNA for the CDR3: TGTGCCACCACCGGGACAGAGTATGGCTACACCTTC. The chain combines TRBV15 with TRBJ1-2; 7 nucleotides line up with TRBD1. The J segment lost 5 bases and the V segment lost 7 bases, leaving 4 bases of the junction unmatched. CDR1 and CDR2 from the germline V gene are LNHNV and YYDKDF (reference sequence). There are 12 residues in the CDR3.

The J gene is TRBJ2-1, the V gene TRBV11-3; D might be TRBD2 (6 bases). V lost 1 base, J lost 3 bases, and 10 bases lay in between. The CDR3 totals 15 residues. The germline V gene encodes CDR1 SGHNT and CDR2 YENEEA. The CDR3 DNA follows: TGTGCCAGCAGCTTAGGTGTGACTAGCTACAATGAGCAGTTCTTC. This gives the protein CASSLGVTSYNEQFF. The full variable domain, completed using reference TRBV11-3 and TRBJ2-1, is EAGVVQSPRYKIIEKKQPVAFWCNPISGHNTLYWYLQNLGQGPELLIRYENEEAVDDSQLPKDRFSAERLKGVDSTLKIQPAELGDSAVYLCASSLGVTSYNEQFFGPGTRLTVL.

The chain joins TRBV7-2 to TRBJ1-5; D possibly corresponds to TRBD1 (6 bases). This CDR3 is built from 14 residues. V was trimmed by 5 bases and J by 8 bases, leaving 16 bases between them. Germline assignment: CDR1 SGHTA and CDR2 FQGNSA. CDR3 bases: TGTGCCAGCAGCCCCGGACAGCCTTGGGAGCCCCAGCATTTT. Protein sequence: CASSPGQPWEPQHF.

The chain employs TRBV5-1 and TRBJ1-4, with 8 bases aligning to TRBD1. The germline V gene has CDR1 SGHRS and CDR2 YFSETQ. The CDR3 is made up of 14 amino acids. V shed 4 bases and J 7 bases; nucleotides not matched to a gene: 6. The CDR3 DNA reads TGCGCCAGCAGCCCGACAGGGGTCGGTGAAAAACTGTTTTTT. Protein sequence: CASSPTGVGEKLFF.

The sample holds a few counts of this clone. The chain links TRBV9 to TRBJ1-6, with 7 bases lining up with TRBD1. Germline CDR1 is SGDLS and CDR2 is YYNGEE. There are 14 residues in the CDR3. The trim removed 4 bases at V and 6 bases at J, leaving 4 bases unmatched. CDR3 region: CASSPRDSNSPLHF. DNA for the CDR3: TGTGCCAGCAGCCCCCGGGACAGTAATTCACCCCTCCACTTT.

CDR3 residues: CASSPRQGLWGYTF. The CDR3 DNA reads as TGTGCCAGCTCACCCAGACAGGGCCTCTGGGGCTACACCTTC. The chain carries TRBV18 and TRBJ1-2; TRBD1 agrees at 7 bases. Losses at the gene ends were 3 bases for V and 8 bases for J; bases not matched to a gene: 9. CDR3 size: 14 residues. Germline-derived CDR1 and CDR2 are KGHSH and LQKENI.

This clone was detected once. The rearrangement joins TRBV5-4 to TRBJ2-7; 9 nucleotides agree with TRBD1. The trim removed 0 bases at V and 4 bases at J, leaving 2 bases unmatched. Germline CDR1 reads SGHNT; CDR2 reads YYREEE (reference sequence). The CDR3 totals 14 residues. The CDR3 DNA reads TGTGCCAGCAGCTTGGGGACAGGGGAATACGAGCAGTACTTC. This encodes CASSLGTGEYEQYF. Drawing the rest from reference TRBV5-4 and TRBJ2-7, the complete variable domain is ETGVTQSPTHLIKTRGQQVTLRCSSQSGHNTVSWYQQALGQGPQFIFQYYREEENGRGNFPPRFSGLQFPNYSSELNVNALELDDSALYLCASSLGTGEYEQYFGPGTRLTVT.

The chain links TRBV27 to TRBJ1-1; 8 nucleotides line up with TRBD1. Losses at the gene ends were 6 bases for V and 8 bases for J; bases not matched to a gene: 5. The CDR3 is made up of 12 amino acids. Looked up from germline, CDR1 is MNHEY and CDR2 is SMNVEV (reference sequence). The CDR3 loop is CASSGQGSEAFF. The CDR3 DNA sequence: TGTGCCAGCAGCGGACAGGGCTCGGAAGCTTTCTTT.

The rearrangement joins TRBV5-1 to TRBJ2-5, with 9 bases matching TRBD2. Germline V lookup: CDR1 SGHRS, CDR2 YFSETQ. The J segment lost 5 bases and the V segment lost 4 bases, leaving 9 bases of the junction unmatched. CDR3 length: 15 amino acids. The CDR3 is CASSLSGGFGETQYF. Here the CDR3 DNA reads TGCGCCAGCAGCCTTAGCGGGGGTTTTGGGGAGACCCAGTACTTC.

This chain links TRBV5-1 with TRBJ2-2, with D perhaps TRBD1 (6 bases). Trimming shortened V by 7 bases and J by 7 bases, and 11 bases separated the two germline ends. The CDR3 spans 12 residues. The germline gives CDR1 SGHRS, CDR2 YFSETQ. CDR3 sequence: CASLQGSGELFF. As DNA, the CDR3 is TGCGCCAGCCTACAGGGTAGCGGGGAGCTGTTTTTT.

J is TRBJ2-7 and V is TRBV11-2; a possible D gene is TRBD2 (5 bases). The CDR3 covers 13 residues. In germline, CDR1 is SGHAT, CDR2 FQNNGV. Trimming left V 1 base short and J 9 bases short, with 13 bases between. The CDR3 reads CASSLVREDGQYF. CDR3 DNA sequence: TGTGCCAGCAGCTTAGTCCGGGAAGACGGGCAGTACTTC. The variable domain in full, completed from reference TRBV11-2 and TRBJ2-7, reads EAGVAQSPRYKIIEKRQSVAFWCNPISGHATLYWYQQILGQGPKLLIQFQNNGVVDDSQLPKDRFSAERLKGVDSTLKIQPAKLEDSAVYLCASSLVREDGQYFGPGTRLTVT.

V is TRBV9 and J is TRBJ1-2; 7 positions match TRBD1. V lost 0 bases and J lost 7; bases outside the gene matches: 9. CDR1 and CDR2 from the germline V gene are SGDLS and YYNGEE. The length of the CDR3 is 15 residues. This CDR3 is CASSVVSTGVGGYTF. The CDR3 DNA is TGTGCCAGCAGCGTAGTTAGTACAGGGGTTGGTGGCTACACCTTC.